The TCR beta chain under discussion was sequenced for a study of blood T cell repertoires in COVID-19. At the level of the study: From T cells, B-cell-depleted T cells, or PBMCs came the material, which was cDNA or gDNA.

The V and J ends lost 4 bases and 5 bases, in that order; junction bases with no gene match: 6. CDR1 and CDR2 (germline): LGHDT, YNNKEL (reference sequence). The CDR3 consists of 14 residues. Only in-frame clones appear in the TCRdb table, and some are missing; sequencing was by immunoSEQ multiplex PCR. Of almost 500,000 clones in the sample, less than 90% were seen once. The table lists this clone with a count of one. Adults between about 18 and 89 years of age took part from more than 20 US areas. Sequencing used PBMCs or T cells enriched from blood (not recorded which). This TCR was sampled from a woman aged 55-70 years who had recovered from COVID-19. V is TRBV3-1 (or the pseudogene TRBV3-2) and J is TRBJ2-7; TRBD2 agrees at 9 bases. The CDR3 region is CASSPSGDRNEQYF. CDR3 DNA sequence: TGTGCCAGCAGCCCTAGCGGGGATAGGAACGAGCAGTACTTC.